What follows describes a single T cell receptor beta chain. The CDR3 contains 14 residues. CDR1 and CDR2 from the germline V gene are KGHSH and LQKENI. V gave up 2 bases and J gave up 7 bases; unmatched junction bases: 7. This specimen belongs to a study of T cell changes during pregnancy in multiple sclerosis. Assay: immunoSEQ multiplex PCR; the TCRdb copy retains only in-frame clones and omits some. The sample lists some 93,000 clones; 91% were seen once. This sequence was found in a female donor in good health, enrolled as a control in a pregnancy study. The specimen was peripheral blood, collected after pregnancy. This chain uses TRBV18 with TRBJ1-2; 7 bases fit TRBD1. As DNA, the CDR3 is TGTGCCAGCTCACCAAACAGGGGATCAGGTGGCTACACCTTC. Translated, it gives CASSPNRGSGGYTF.